The 29 T cell receptor beta chains presented below share a single source sample, sequenced in a study of shared clonotypes between healthy human individuals. The repertoire was sequenced with immunoSEQ multiplex PCR; TCRdb's copy has only in-frame clones and lacks some. The data show approximately 1,500,000 clones, with under 99% seen just once and roughly 0.42% held by the top ten. The sequencing sample was made of naive CD4+ T cells sorted from blood. The sample's subset: CD45RA+ positively selected. These receptors originate from a man aged 25-45 years in good health.

The V call is TRBV6-5, the J call TRBJ2-7; TRBD1 is a possible D gene (7 bases). The germline V gene encodes CDR1 MNHEY and CDR2 SVGAGI. Trimming stripped 2 bases from V and 2 bases from J, with 13 bases between. The CDR3 is 15 amino acids. The CDR3 is CASSYGPGGTYEQYF. CDR3 bases: TGTGCCAGCAGTTACGGCCCAGGGGGGACCTACGAGCAGTACTTC.

This clone was seen a single time. Other DNA sequences in this specimen translate into the identical CDR3. The chain uses TRBV13 and TRBJ2-7; the D is unclear. V was clipped by 3 bases and J by 1 base, with 1 base between them. Germline V gene sequence: CDR1 PRHDT, CDR2 FYEKMQ (reference sequence). The CDR3 has 11 residues. The CDR3 sequence: CASSFSYEQYF. The CDR3 nucleotides read TGTGCCAGCAGCTTTTCCTACGAGCAGTACTTC.

V and J are TRBV4-1 and TRBJ2-7; 8 positions match TRBD2. Germline values: CDR1 MGHRA, CDR2 YSYEKL. The CDR3 contains 15 residues. V lost 3 bases to trimming and J lost 2 bases; unmatched junction nucleotides: 6. The DNA of the CDR3 is TGCGCCAGCAGCCATCCCGGGACTAGAGCCTACGAGCAGTACTTC. Amino acids: CASSHPGTRAYEQYF.

CDR3 region: CASSPFGLGNEQYF. The CDR3 DNA sequence: TGTGCCAGTAGTCCCTTTGGTCTGGGCAACGAGCAGTACTTC. The chain employs TRBV19 and TRBJ2-7; D unresolved. This CDR3 is 14 amino acids long. Germline CDR1 and CDR2: LNHDA and SQIVND (reference sequence). The V end lost 5 bases, the J end lost 5 bases, and 16 bases lay between the germline ends.

Comment on this clone: The sample holds other DNA sequences that translate to the same CDR3. This chain uses TRBV18 with TRBJ2-7; TRBD1 matches 10 bases. Trimming at V came to 3 bases and at J to 4 bases, leaving 3 bases not matched to a gene. Germline V CDR1 and CDR2: KGHSH, LQKENI. The CDR3 loop spans 14 amino acids. CDR3: CASSPRTGGYEQYF. The CDR3, as DNA: TGTGCCAGCTCACCGAGGACAGGGGGGTACGAGCAGTACTTC.

This clone was detected only once. The chain is built from TRBV5-1 and TRBJ2-2; perhaps D is TRBD1 or TRBD2 (6 bases each). There are 17 residues in the CDR3. The germline gives CDR1 SGHRS, CDR2 YFSETQ. V gave up 2 bases and J gave up 2 bases, with 16 bases separating them. The DNA of the CDR3 is TGCGCCAGCAGCTTAGTGTCGGGGGCGATTAACACCGGGGAGCTGTTTTTT. It translates to CASSLVSGAINTGELFF.

The chain combines TRBV2 with TRBJ2-1; D gene ambiguous. V lost 5 bases and J lost 6, with 8 bases in between. The CDR3 sequence is 12 residues long. The germline V gene has CDR1 SNHLY and CDR2 FYNNEI. The CDR3 is CASSLSRNEQFF. Written as DNA, the CDR3 is TGTGCCAGCAGTCTAAGTCGCAATGAGCAGTTCTTC. Full variable domain (outside the CDR3, taken from reference TRBV2 and TRBJ2-1): EPEVTQTPSHQVTQMGQEVILRCVPISNHLYFYWYRQILGQKVEFLVSFYNNEISEKSEIFDDQFSVERPDGSNFTLKIRSTKLEDSAMYFCASSLSRNEQFFGPGTRLTVL.

The J gene is TRBJ2-1, the V gene TRBV4-1; TRBD2 is a possible D gene (6 bases). The CDR3 extends over 19 amino acids. The V and J ends lost 4 bases and 0 bases respectively, with 22 bases between them. Germline V lookup: CDR1 MGHRA, CDR2 YSYEKL. The CDR3 reads CASSPTVSLMGGSYNEQFF. CDR3 nucleotide sequence: TGCGCCAGCAGCCCAACCGTGTCTCTTATGGGGGGCTCCTACAATGAGCAGTTCTTC.

V is TRBV5-1 and J is TRBJ2-7; D possibly matches TRBD1 or TRBD2 (5 bases each). Germline CDR1 and CDR2: SGHRS and YFSETQ. This CDR3 contains 13 residues. Trimming left V 6 bases short and J 7 bases short, with 17 bases between. The CDR3 here is CASNEERGSEQYF. The CDR3 nucleotides read TGCGCCAGCAACGAGGAGAGGGGATCTGAGCAGTACTTC.

V is TRBV5-4 and J is TRBJ1-2; D remains ambiguous. The CDR3 is 15 amino acids. Germline V gene lookup returns CDR1 SGHNT and CDR2 YYREEE (reference sequence). V was trimmed by 4 bases and J by 5 bases, leaving 18 bases between them. The CDR3 bases are TGTGCCAGCAGCCCTACCCCCGGTGCGGCGTATGGCTACACCTTC. Its protein is CASSPTPGAAYGYTF.

This clone was seen a single time. The chain combines TRBV7-9 with TRBJ2-5; 7 bases map to TRBD1. The germline CDR1 and CDR2 sequences are SEHNR and FQNEAQ (reference sequence). The CDR3 is 15 amino acids. V shed 1 base, J shed 4 bases, and the junction held 6 bases outside the gene matches. CDR3 loop: CASSLGGGIVETQYF. CDR3 in DNA: TGTGCCAGCAGCTTAGGAGGGGGCATTGTAGAGACCCAGTACTTC.

The chain is built from TRBV30 and TRBJ2-5; 7 bases match TRBD1. V shed 5 bases, J shed 6 bases, and the junction held 12 bases outside the gene matches. The CDR3 is 14 residues long. Germline CDR1 is GTSNPN and CDR2 is SVGIG (reference sequence). CDR3 protein: CAWELTGIGKTQYF. CDR3 nucleotide sequence: TGTGCCTGGGAGTTGACAGGGATCGGAAAGACCCAGTACTTC.

The CDR3 sequence is CASSPIGLSGNTIYF. The CDR3 DNA is TGTGCCAGCAGCCCAATAGGGCTCTCTGGAAACACCATATATTTT. The V gene is TRBV7-9, the J gene TRBJ1-3; D gene unclear. Germline V lookup: CDR1 SEHNR, CDR2 FQNEAQ (reference sequence). V lost 5 bases to trimming and J lost 0 bases, with 11 bases between them. The CDR3 runs 15 residues.

The chain uses TRBV5-8 and TRBJ2-4; 8 positions agree with TRBD2. The germline V gene has CDR1 SGHTS and CDR2 YDEGEE. The CDR3 covers 20 residues. The V gene end was trimmed by 0 bases and the J gene end by 7 bases; junction bases not matched to a gene: 21. The CDR3 loop is CASSLEGGRWFVDAGNIQYF. The CDR3 nucleotides are TGTGCCAGCAGCTTGGAAGGCGGGAGGTGGTTTGTGGATGCCGGGAACATTCAGTACTTC.

The genes are TRBV29-1 and TRBJ2-3; 7 nucleotides match TRBD2. The CDR3 contains 18 residues. The V and J ends lost 4 bases and 9 bases, in that order; junction bases with no gene match: 25. Germline CDR1 reads SQVTM; CDR2 reads ANQGSEA. This CDR3 is CSVVRVIRDYSHEVTQYF. The CDR3 nucleotides are TGCAGCGTTGTGCGGGTTATTAGGGACTACTCACATGAAGTCACGCAGTATTTT.

The chain employs TRBV7-8 and TRBJ2-1; 10 nucleotides line up with TRBD2. Per the germline V gene, CDR1 is SGHVS and CDR2 is FQNEAQ. The CDR3 loop spans 15 amino acids. The V gene end was trimmed by 7 bases and the J gene end by 9 bases; junction bases not matched to a gene: 12. In nucleotides, the CDR3 is TGTGCCAGCATCCTTTGGCTAGCGGGAGTCGGTGAGCAGTTCTTC. Protein: CASILWLAGVGEQFF.

The chain recombines TRBV2 with TRBJ2-6; the D gene is possibly TRBD2 (5 bases). Germline loops: CDR1 SNHLY, CDR2 FYNNEI. Trimming removed 2 bases at V and 2 bases at J, with 7 bases between. The CDR3 is 15 amino acids. This CDR3 reads CASSEIGAGANVLTF. CDR3 bases: TGTGCCAGCAGTGAAATCGGGGCTGGGGCCAACGTCCTGACTTTC.

Of note for this clone: The sample carries other DNA sequences with the same CDR3. V and J are TRBV2 and TRBJ2-5; D gene unclear. Germline CDR1 SNHLY, CDR2 FYNNEI. Trimming stripped 6 bases from V and 5 bases from J, with 4 bases between. The CDR3 extends over 10 amino acids. Here the CDR3 reads CASSKETQYF. The CDR3 nucleotides read TGTGCCAGCAGCAAGGAGACCCAGTACTTC.

The J gene is TRBJ1-5, the V gene TRBV28; no clear D gene. In germline, CDR1 is MDHEN, CDR2 SYDVKM. V was trimmed by 8 bases and J by 0 bases, leaving 17 bases between them. The CDR3 totals 16 residues. CDR3 amino acids: CASGPTGSPSNQPQHF. CDR3 coding DNA: TGTGCCAGCGGCCCCACCGGGTCACCTAGCAATCAGCCCCAGCATTTT.

Turning to this clone: Other DNA sequences of this sample code for an identical CDR3. The rearrangement uses TRBV7-2 and TRBJ1-5; 7 bases agree with TRBD1. The V segment lost 5 bases and the J segment 5 bases; nucleotides outside the gene matches: 3. The germline V gene has CDR1 SGHTA and CDR2 FQGNSA. The CDR3 totals 13 residues. The CDR3 spells CASSRQGDQPQHF. The CDR3 nucleotides are TGTGCCAGCAGCCGACAGGGTGATCAGCCCCAGCATTTT.

The rearrangement uses TRBV29-1 and TRBJ2-7, with TRBD2 matching over 8 bases. Trimming took 1 base from V and 2 from J; bases not matched to a gene: 1. Per germline, CDR1 SQVTM and CDR2 ANQGSEA. The CDR3 length is 13 residues. The CDR3 protein is CSVEGTSPYEQYF. CDR3 DNA sequence: TGCAGCGTTGAAGGGACTAGCCCCTACGAGCAGTACTTC.

V is TRBV19 and J is TRBJ2-2, with 11 bases aligning to TRBD2. J lost 7 bases, V lost 8 bases, and 9 bases had no gene match. There are 15 residues in the CDR3. The germline V gene has CDR1 LNHDA and CDR2 SQIVND (reference sequence). In nucleotides, the CDR3 is TGTGCCAGTCGCATAGCGGGAGGGCCCGGCGGGGAGCTGTTTTTT. It specifies CASRIAGGPGGELFF. The complete variable domain, with remaining parts taken from reference TRBV19 and TRBJ2-2, reads DGGITQSPKYLFRKEGQNVTLSCEQNLNHDAMYWYRQDPGQGLRLIYYSQIVNDFQKGDIAEGYSVSREKKESFPLTVTSAQKNPTAFYLCASRIAGGPGGELFFGEGSRLTVL.

This chain uses TRBV5-1 with TRBJ2-7; 12 bases agree with TRBD2. The CDR3 runs 15 residues. The junction had 3 bases not matched to a gene; V was cut back by 5 bases and J by 0 bases. Germline-derived CDR1 and CDR2 are SGHRS and YFSETQ. CDR3 loop: CASSRTSGVSYEQYF. CDR3 bases: TGCGCCAGCAGTCGGACTAGCGGGGTCTCCTACGAGCAGTACTTC.

With regard to this clone: Other DNA variants within this sample encode the same CDR3. The chain links TRBV9 to TRBJ2-1, with a tentative D call TRBD2 (6 bases). The CDR3 spans 16 residues. With 0 bases removed from V and 0 bases from J, the gap between germline ends came to 10 bases. The germline V gene has CDR1 SGDLS and CDR2 YYNGEE. The DNA of the CDR3 is TGTGCCAGCAGCGTAGTTGCGGGGAGCTCCTACAATGAGCAGTTCTTC. Protein product: CASSVVAGSSYNEQFF.

The CDR3 loop reads CASSVDPVGWGVDTQYF. The CDR3 coding sequence is TGTGCCAGCAGCGTAGACCCCGTAGGTTGGGGTGTGGATACGCAGTATTTT. The chain combines TRBV9 with TRBJ2-3; the D is unclear. The CDR3 runs to 17 residues. The germline V gene encodes CDR1 SGDLS and CDR2 YYNGEE. V lost 0 bases and J lost 6, with 20 bases in between.

The chain links TRBV4-2 to TRBJ2-1; 7 positions agree with TRBD2. The V gene end was trimmed by 1 base and the J gene end by 3 bases; junction bases not matched to a gene: 6. The CDR3 spans 16 residues. Germline CDR1 LGHNA, CDR2 YNFKEQ. CDR3 coding DNA: TGTGCCAGCAGCCAAGGGGTGGGCGGGAGCTACAATGAGCAGTTCTTC. Its protein product is CASSQGVGGSYNEQFF.

Remarks on this clone: At the DNA level, this CDR3 is encoded by other sequences in the same sample as well. V usage is TRBV30 and J usage is TRBJ2-7; D gene ambiguous. The V gene's germline CDR1 is GTSNPN and CDR2 SVGIG (reference sequence). The CDR3 sequence is 14 residues long. V lost 0 bases and J lost 0, with 9 bases in between. The CDR3 here is CAWSVPRISYEQYF. The CDR3 region has the DNA TGTGCCTGGAGTGTCCCTCGAATCTCCTACGAGCAGTACTTC.

In this sample, this clone turned up once. The chain links TRBV6-5 to TRBJ1-2; 7 bases agree with TRBD1. The junction had 3 bases not matched to a gene; V was cut back by 8 bases and J by 3 bases. Looked up from germline, CDR1 is MNHEY and CDR2 is SVGAGI. CDR3 length equals 12 residues. Written as DNA, the CDR3 is TGTGCCAGCCGACAGGGCCACTATGGCTACACCTTC. This translates into CASRQGHYGYTF.

Concerning this clone itself: Other DNA sequences from this sample encode an identical CDR3 as well. CDR3 DNA sequence: TGCGCCAGCAGCTTGACAGGGTCCTCCTACGAGCAGTACTTC. Encoded protein: CASSLTGSSYEQYF. The V call is TRBV5-1, the J call TRBJ2-7; a possible D gene is TRBD1 (6 bases). Germline-derived CDR1 and CDR2 are SGHRS and YFSETQ. V lost 1 base and J lost 0, with 8 bases in between. This CDR3 has 14 amino acids.